What follows are 27 T cell receptor beta chains derived from one specimen sequenced in a study of T cells expressing NK-cell markers. TCRdb reworked the 5' RACE reads into one entry per CDR3 protein, no DNA. In total, the table holds 450,000 to 600,000 distinct CDR3 sequences. Sequenced input: blood T cells: a sorted CD56 or NKG2C T cell subset, CD4+ or CD8+ T cells, or bulk PBMC T cells (not recorded which). The receptors derive from a man aged 18 to 29 in good health.

CDR3 amino acids: CSVERAGRNYGYTF. The genes are TRBV29-1 and TRBJ1-2. This CDR3 has 14 residues. CDR1 SQVTM and CDR2 ANQGSEA come from the germline V gene. The full variable domain, its missing parts supplied by reference TRBV29-1 and TRBJ1-2, is SAVISQKPSRDICQRGTSLTIQCQVDSQVTMMFWYRQQPGQSLTLIATANQGSEATYESGFVIDKFPISRPNLTFSTLTVSNMSPEDSSIYLCSVERAGRNYGYTFGSGTRLTVV.

The CDR3 is CASSLARARNTEAFF. The rearrangement joins TRBV12-3 or TRBV12-4 to TRBJ1-1; TCRdb names TRBD1, which stays unverified in the absence of DNA. This CDR3 spans 15 amino acids.

This sequence joins TRBV5-1 and TRBJ1-1; TCRdb lists TRBD1, though no DNA is available to test this call. The CDR3 spans 11 residues. Germline V gives CDR1 SGHRS, CDR2 YFSETQ. CDR3 sequence: CASSGGPKAFF.

The chain combines TRBV18 with TRBJ2-7; with no DNA, the TCRdb D assignment of TRBD1 cannot be verified. This CDR3 region has 13 residues. Per germline, CDR1 KGHSH and CDR2 LQKENI. The chain's CDR3 is CASSLLDRGKQYF.

CDR3 residues: CASSSRLTSTDTQYF. The V call is TRBV5-1, the J call TRBJ2-3. The germline CDR1 and CDR2 sequences are SGHRS and YFSETQ. The CDR3 contains 15 residues.

This chain joins TRBV5-6 and TRBJ2-4. Per the germline V gene, CDR1 is SGHDT and CDR2 is YYEEEE. This CDR3 has 13 residues. The CDR3 loop reads CASSFIAKNIQYF.

This chain uses TRBV7-3 with TRBJ2-3; there is no DNA to check the TCRdb D call of TRBD2. Per the germline V gene, CDR1 is SGHTA and CDR2 is FQGTGA. CDR3 length equals 15 residues. CDR3 protein: CASSLRLAGPDTQYF.

This chain connects TRBV5-1 to TRBJ2-2; TCRdb's D call, TRBD2, is unchecked because there is no DNA. The CDR3 covers 19 residues. Germline assignment: CDR1 SGHRS and CDR2 YFSETQ. The CDR3 is CASSLSGTSGRANTGELFF.

This chain connects TRBV29-1 to TRBJ2-2; TCRdb reports TRBD1, a call that lacks DNA to check it against. CDR1 SQVTM and CDR2 ANQGSEA come from the germline V gene. This CDR3 is built from 16 residues. The CDR3 is CSVGLLGQRNTGELFF.

The J gene is TRBJ2-5, the V gene TRBV15; the D gene TCRdb calls, TRBD2, cannot be checked with no DNA. This CDR3 spans 17 amino acids. Germline V lookup: CDR1 LNHNV, CDR2 YYDKDF (reference sequence). The CDR3 sequence: CATSRGRLAVPQETQYF.

The CDR3 loop is CASSRTASTEAFF. This rearrangement joins TRBV12-3 or TRBV12-4 to TRBJ1-1; TCRdb's D gene call, TRBD1, goes unchecked for lack of DNA. This CDR3 has 13 amino acids.

This rearrangement joins TRBV20-1 to TRBJ2-5. Germline assignment: CDR1 DFQATT and CDR2 SNEGSKA (reference sequence). This CDR3 has 14 amino acids. CDR3 sequence reads: CSARDLQAKETQYF.

The chain recombines TRBV5-6 with TRBJ1-5; TCRdb's D gene call, TRBD1, goes unchecked for lack of DNA. This CDR3 comprises 14 residues. CDR1 is SGHDT and CDR2 is YYEEEE in the germline V gene. The CDR3 spells CASSLWDTNQPQHF.

V gene TRBV4-2 combines with J gene TRBJ1-3; TCRdb designates TRBD1, a call that cannot be tested without DNA. The CDR3 loop spans 18 amino acids. CDR1 is LGHNA and CDR2 is YNFKEQ in the germline V gene. The CDR3 sequence: CASSQGDGVSSHGNTIYF.

The chain couples TRBV12-3 or TRBV12-4 to TRBJ2-1; the D call from TCRdb, TRBD1, cannot be confirmed without DNA. This CDR3 spans 15 amino acids. The CDR3 reads CASRLQGLTYNEQFF.

The chain uses TRBV7-2 and TRBJ2-3; without DNA, the TCRdb call of TRBD1 cannot be checked. This CDR3 contains 15 residues. Germline V CDR1 and CDR2: SGHTA, FQGNSA. The CDR3 protein is CASSRQGSVTDTQYF.

The rearrangement uses TRBV5-6 and TRBJ2-3; TCRdb outputs TRBD2, but without DNA this stays unchecked. Per germline, CDR1 SGHDT and CDR2 YYEEEE. The CDR3 has 17 residues. The CDR3 here is CASSSPRLAGVTDTQYF.

The chain uses TRBV18 and TRBJ1-1; the D gene TCRdb calls, TRBD1, cannot be checked with no DNA. This CDR3 is 13 amino acids long. Per germline, CDR1 KGHSH and CDR2 LQKENI. The CDR3 sequence is CASSQGGNPEAFF.

The rearrangement links TRBV3-1 to TRBJ1-2. Germline assignment: CDR1 LGHDT and CDR2 YNNKEL (reference sequence). This CDR3 is built from 12 residues. The chain's CDR3 is CASMGALEGYTF. Supplemented by reference TRBV3-1 and TRBJ1-2, the full variable domain reads DTAVSQTPKYLVTQMGNDKSIKCEQNLGHDTMYWYKQDSKKFLKIMFSYNNKELIINETVPNRFSPKSPDKAHLNLHINSLELGDSAVYFCASMGALEGYTFGSGTRLTVV.

The chain joins TRBV27 to TRBJ1-5. Germline V lookup: CDR1 MNHEY, CDR2 SMNVEV (reference sequence). The CDR3 length is 14 residues. CDR3: CASSFGGVNQPQHF.

This chain links TRBV14 with TRBJ2-6; the TRBD1 assignment by TCRdb is unverifiable without DNA. CDR3 length: 19 residues. Per germline, CDR1 SGHDN and CDR2 FVKESK. The CDR3 sequence: CASSRNRRTGEDGANVLTF.

The chain links TRBV15 to TRBJ2-3; TCRdb's D call of TRBD2 is untestable without DNA. This CDR3 comprises 18 residues. Looked up from germline, CDR1 is LNHNV and CDR2 is YYDKDF (reference sequence). CDR3 in amino acids: CATSPGLAGRRSADTQYF. Full variable domain (outside the CDR3, taken from reference TRBV15 and TRBJ2-3): DAMVIQNPRYQVTQFGKPVTLSCSQTLNHNVMYWYQQKSSQAPKLLFHYYDKDFNNEADTPDNFQSRRPNTSFCFLDIRSPGLGDTAMYLCATSPGLAGRRSADTQYFGPGTRLTVL.

This CDR3 reads CASGRTGGAADTQYF. This chain connects TRBV7-9 to TRBJ2-3; TCRdb selects TRBD1, and the lack of DNA leaves this call unchecked. The CDR3 loop spans 15 amino acids. Germline CDR1 SEHNR, CDR2 FQNEAQ (reference sequence).

The chain is built from TRBV14 and TRBJ2-1; TCRdb gives TRBD2 as the D gene, but with no DNA this cannot be confirmed. CDR3 size: 16 residues. Per germline, CDR1 SGHDN and CDR2 FVKESK. The CDR3 is CASSQVAGYSSNEQFF.

The CDR3 is CASSPGQGMSYEQYF. The V call is TRBV18, the J call TRBJ2-7; TCRdb indicates TRBD1, and absent DNA this call remains unverified. The CDR3 is 15 amino acids. Per germline, CDR1 KGHSH and CDR2 LQKENI.

The chain uses TRBV11-2 and TRBJ2-1; without DNA, the TCRdb call of TRBD2 cannot be checked. Germline lookup yields CDR1 SGHAT and CDR2 FQNNGV. The CDR3 contains 16 residues. The CDR3 sequence: CASSRRGGREGNEQFF.

The V gene is TRBV28, the J gene TRBJ2-4; the TCRdb call, TRBD2, lacks DNA for checking. Germline lookup yields CDR1 MDHEN and CDR2 SYDVKM. The CDR3 is made up of 17 amino acids. CDR3 sequence reads: CASSYLPIAGGPGIQYF.